This T cell receptor (beta chain) was profiled in a study of OX40 agonist ivuxolimab in advanced cancers. Study context: Eligibility admitted prior anti-PD-1, anti-PD-L1 or anti-CTLA-4 therapy; around 42% had some. General study points: People who partly responded at 0.1-3.0 mg/kg had some of the least clonal expansion seen. Blood T cells, both CD4+ and CD8+, expanded clonally by week 6 at 0.1 to 3.0 mg/kg.

CDR3 size: 17 residues. Per germline, CDR1 MNHEY and CDR2 SMNVEV (reference sequence). With V trimmed by 5 bases and J by 4 bases, 10 bases remained unmatched. Comment on this clone: Its antigen is unidentified.

Sequencing used immunoSEQ multiplex PCR; TCRdb keeps in-frame clones, though not all of them. The table lists about 130,000 clones, just over 90% of them singletons, with 0.85% to 1.4% in the top ten. The V and J genes are TRBV27 and TRBJ1-6; TRBD1 matches at 8 bases. The source material was CD4+ or CD8+ T cells sorted from blood, sampled in a trial of the OX40 agonist ivuxolimab. The receptor was derived from an adult with an advanced solid tumor such as melanoma, head and neck, liver or kidney cancer. CDR3 loop: CASSNQQGGAYNSPLHF. Written as DNA, the CDR3 is TGTGCCAGCAGTAATCAACAGGGGGGTGCTTATAATTCACCCCTCCACTTT.